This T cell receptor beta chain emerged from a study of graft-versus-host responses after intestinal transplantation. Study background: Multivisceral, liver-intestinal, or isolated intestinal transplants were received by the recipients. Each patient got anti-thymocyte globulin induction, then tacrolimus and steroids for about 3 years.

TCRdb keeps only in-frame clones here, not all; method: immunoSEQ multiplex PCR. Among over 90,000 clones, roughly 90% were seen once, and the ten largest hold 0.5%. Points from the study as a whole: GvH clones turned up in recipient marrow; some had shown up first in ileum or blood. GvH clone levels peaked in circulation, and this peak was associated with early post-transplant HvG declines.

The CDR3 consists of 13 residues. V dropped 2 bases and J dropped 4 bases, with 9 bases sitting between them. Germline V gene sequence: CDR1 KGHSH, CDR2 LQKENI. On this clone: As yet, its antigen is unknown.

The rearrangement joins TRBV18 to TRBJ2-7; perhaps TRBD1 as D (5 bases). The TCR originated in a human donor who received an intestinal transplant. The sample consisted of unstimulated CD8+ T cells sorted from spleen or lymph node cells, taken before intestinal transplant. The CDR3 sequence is CASSPSQGYEQYF. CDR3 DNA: TGTGCCAGCTCACCATCTCAGGGATACGAGCAGTACTTC.